These T cell receptor beta chains were read from a single sample in a study of beta chain features in type 1 diabetes. Clones were sequenced by immunoSEQ multiplex PCR, and TCRdb holds only the in-frame ones, with some missing. The table records fewer than 900,000 clones, 17% of them present only once. Sequenced input: naive CD4+ T cells from blood. The origin of the receptors is a woman between 18 and 30 years old in good health. The CDR3 runs from the conserved cysteine through the conserved F or W. A D gene is named only where the DNA matches it firmly. For some rows the clone size is stated as once, few or many, or as a class when expanded; others skip it.

. | TRBJ1-2 | TRBV19 | TRBD1 | 13 | CATADRGYYGYTF | TGTGCCACCGCGGACAGGGGATACTATGGCTACACCTTC
few | TRBJ1-3 | TRBV7-9 | . | 16 | CASTGPDRISGNTIYF | TGTGCCAGCACGGGGCCAGACAGAATCTCTGGAAACACCATATATTTT
few | TRBJ2-7 | TRBV7-9 | . | 12 | CASNEGLHEQYF | TGTGCCAGCAATGAGGGTTTGCACGAGCAGTACTTC
few | TRBJ2-3 | TRBV5-1 | TRBD2 | 16 | CASSGLAGVGTDTQYF | TGCGCCAGCAGTGGGCTAGCGGGAGTCGGCACAGATACGCAGTATTTT
few | TRBJ2-5 | TRBV29-1 | . | 14 | CSATPGTGQETQYF | TGCAGCGCAACCCCCGGCACAGGGCAAGAGACCCAGTACTTC
few | TRBJ2-7 | TRBV1 | . | 13 | CTSSQDASAEQYF | TGCACCAGCAGCCAAGATGCTAGCGCCGAGCAGTACTTC
. | TRBJ2-5 | TRBV18 | . | 15 | CASSPKGHGQETQYF | TGTGCCAGCTCACCAAAGGGGCATGGCCAAGAGACCCAGTACTTC
few | TRBJ2-5 | TRBV5-1 | TRBD1 | 15 | CASSLVAGGLETQYF | TGCGCCAGCAGCTTGGTGGCAGGGGGTCTGGAGACCCAGTACTTC
. | TRBJ2-7 | TRBV2 | TRBD1 | 15 | CASSVEGQGAYEQYF | TGTGCCAGCAGTGTCGAGGGACAGGGGGCTTACGAGCAGTACTTC
few | TRBJ2-3 | TRBV29-1 | . | 14 | CSVEVRGGTDTQYF | TGCAGCGTTGAAGTCCGCGGGGGCACAGATACGCAGTATTTT
few | TRBJ2-1 | TRBV27 | TRBD2 | 17 | CASRGLGALSSYNEQFF | TGTGCCAGCAGGGGACTAGGGGCCCTCAGCTCCTACAATGAGCAGTTCTTC
. | TRBJ2-2 | TRBV5-4 | TRBD2 | 14 | CASSLREVTGELFF | TGTGCCAGCAGCTTGCGGGAGGTCACCGGGGAGCTGTTTTTT
few | TRBJ2-3 | TRBV6-1 | . | 17 | CASSDEVLQVYTDTQYF | TGTGCCAGCAGTGATGAGGTCCTACAGGTCTACACAGATACGCAGTATTTT
few | TRBJ2-7 | TRBV29-1 | . | 12 | CSVGKNSYEQYF | TGCAGCGTGGGGAAGAACTCCTACGAGCAGTACTTC
. | TRBJ1-2 | TRBV6-5 | . | 14 | CASSASGPPGGYTF | TGTGCCAGCAGTGCCTCGGGGCCGCCAGGTGGCTACACCTTC
few | TRBJ2-1 | TRBV15 | TRBD2 | 15 | CATSRDRGGYNEQFF | TGTGCCACCAGCAGAGACCGGGGAGGGTACAATGAGCAGTTCTTC
few | TRBJ2-7 | TRBV5-4 | TRBD1 | 14 | CASSRDRAIHEQYF | TGTGCCAGCAGCCGAGACAGGGCTATCCACGAGCAGTACTTC
few | TRBJ2-3 | TRBV27 | TRBD2 | 16 | CASSSPGGVRSDTQYF | TGTGCCAGCAGCTCCCCCGGGGGGGTGAGGTCAGATACGCAGTATTTT
. | TRBJ1-1 | TRBV11-1 | . | 15 | CASSLFETSGTEAFF | TGTGCCAGCAGCTTATTCGAGACATCTGGTACTGAAGCTTTCTTT
. | TRBJ2-3 | TRBV2 | TRBD1 | 15 | CASSQDRGSTDTQYF | TGTGCCAGCAGTCAGGACAGGGGGAGCACAGATACGCAGTATTTT
few | TRBJ2-1 | TRBV7-2 | TRBD2 | 16 | CASSSLAGGNYNEQFF | TGTGCCAGCAGCTCTCTAGCGGGAGGGAATTACAATGAGCAGTTCTTC
. | TRBJ2-1 | TRBV5-1 | . | 15 | CASSLSLGSYNEQFF | TGCGCCAGCAGCTTGTCTCTGGGCTCCTACAATGAGCAGTTCTTC